The T cell receptor beta chain under discussion was sequenced for a study of OX40 agonist ivuxolimab in advanced cancers. The length of the CDR3 is 13 residues. The germline V gene has CDR1 MNHNY and CDR2 SVGAGI (reference sequence). Losses at the gene ends were 5 bases for V and 1 base for J; bases not matched to a gene: 1. With autoimmune disease history or systemic immunosuppression, patients were excluded. Libraries were prepared by immunoSEQ multiplex PCR; TCRdb keeps only in-frame clonotypes and omits some of them. The table shows approximately 81,000 clones, with around nine tenths occurring only once.

The material was CD4+ or CD8+ T cells sorted from blood, obtained in a trial of the OX40 agonist ivuxolimab. The rearrangement joins TRBV6-6 to TRBJ1-1, with 7 positions matching TRBD1. This clonotype was obtained from an adult with an advanced solid tumor such as melanoma, head and neck, liver or kidney cancer. The CDR3 loop is CASSTGANTEAFF. DNA for the CDR3: TGTGCCAGCAGTACAGGGGCGAACACTGAAGCTTTCTTT.